What follows describes a single T cell receptor beta chain. TCRdb's copy holds only in-frame clones and misses some; the assay was immunoSEQ multiplex PCR. The top ten clones hold around 2% of a sample with about 220,000 clones, roughly four fifths of them seen once. The sample comes from a study of blood T cell repertoires in COVID-19. Study overall: PBMCs, B-cell-depleted T cells, or T cells were the source of the cDNA or gDNA that made up the material.

The J segment lost 7 bases and the V segment lost 3 bases, leaving 6 bases of the junction unmatched. Germline assignment: CDR1 KGHSH and CDR2 LQKENI. The CDR3 is made up of 13 amino acids. Sequenced: peripheral blood. The chain combines TRBV18 with TRBJ2-7, with 7 bases that match TRBD2. The source is a woman aged 55-75 years with acute or convalescent COVID-19. The CDR3 DNA reads TGTGCCAGCTCACCGAGCCCGGGAGGTGAGCAGTACTTC. Its translation is CASSPSPGGEQYF.